Sequencing of this T cell receptor beta chain was carried out in a study of blood T cell repertoires in COVID-19. This clone was seen just once. Libraries were prepared by immunoSEQ multiplex PCR; TCRdb keeps only in-frame clonotypes and omits some of them. The profile shows about 43,000 clones, roughly 87% of them singletons. The CDR3 sequence is 14 residues long. Germline assignment: CDR1 SGHDT and CDR2 YYEEEE. The V end lost 1 base, the J end lost 3 bases, and 10 bases lay between the germline ends. This sequence joins TRBV5-6 and TRBJ1-2; D might be TRBD1 (5 bases). The sequenced material came from peripheral blood. This clonotype was sampled from a woman aged 55 to 70 with acute or convalescent COVID-19. CDR3 DNA: TGTGCCAGCAGCTTGACGCGCAGGGACTATGGCTACACCTTC. This translates into CASSLTRRDYGYTF.